Following are 7 T cell receptor beta chains from one sample sequenced in a study of T cell changes during pregnancy in multiple sclerosis. Sequencing was performed with immunoSEQ multiplex PCR; in TCRdb, only in-frame clones are kept and a portion is missing. Of roughly 23,000 clones listed, around 89% are singletons. The material sequenced was CD8+ T cells from peripheral blood mononuclear cells, taken in the first trimester of pregnancy. The receptor set was obtained from a female donor with multiple sclerosis, enrolled in a pregnancy study.

The rearrangement uses TRBV4-3 and TRBJ2-7; 8 bases match TRBD2. The CDR3 has 16 residues. Trimming at V came to 1 base and at J to 9 bases, leaving 14 bases not matched to a gene. The germline CDR1 and CDR2 sequences are LGHNA and YSLEER. CDR3 in amino acids: CASSQGGGLGSGVQYF. The CDR3 DNA sequence: TGCGCCAGCAGCCAAGGAGGGGGACTAGGTTCGGGTGTGCAGTACTTC.

The gene calls are TRBV5-5 and TRBJ2-7; 10 bases map to TRBD2. The V and J ends lost 3 bases and 5 bases, in that order; junction bases with no gene match: 14. The CDR3 covers 17 residues. Germline CDR1 reads SGHKS; CDR2 reads YYEKEE (reference sequence). The CDR3 nucleotides are TGTGCCAGCAGCTCGGGAGGAGCTAGCGGGAGTATCCACGAGCAGTACTTC. Translating it yields CASSSGGASGSIHEQYF.

V and J are TRBV4-3 and TRBJ2-2; the match to TRBD2 covers 10 bases. V lost 0 bases to trimming and J lost 6 bases; unmatched junction nucleotides: 7. The CDR3 spans 17 residues. CDR1 is LGHNA, CDR2 YSLEER, per germline. The CDR3 spells CASSQDFASGSAGELFF. Written as DNA, the CDR3 is TGCGCCAGCAGCCAAGATTTCGCTAGCGGGAGTGCCGGGGAGCTGTTTTTT.

This chain connects TRBV2 to TRBJ2-1; the match to TRBD2 covers 8 bases. Germline V lookup: CDR1 SNHLY, CDR2 FYNNEI. J lost 7 bases, V lost 8 bases, and 10 bases had no gene match. This CDR3 is 14 amino acids long. CDR3 bases: TGTGCCAGCCCGGGACTAGTGGCGGGAAATGAGCAGTTCTTC. It is translated as CASPGLVAGNEQFF.

This chain connects TRBV19 to TRBJ2-1; possible D gene TRBD2, 6 bases. V was clipped by 1 base and J by 0 bases, with 13 bases between them. Germline CDR1 reads LNHDA; CDR2 reads SQIVND (reference sequence). This CDR3 region has 17 residues. CDR3 sequence (DNA): TGTGCCAGTAGTATAGCTCCTAGCGAGAGCTCCTACAATGAGCAGTTCTTC. Translation: CASSIAPSESSYNEQFF.

Here the CDR3 reads CAISAGQVYYEQYF. The CDR3 DNA reads TGTGCCATCAGCGCCGGACAGGTTTACTACGAGCAGTACTTC. V usage is TRBV10-3 and J usage is TRBJ2-7; 7 nucleotides match TRBD1. The J segment lost 3 bases and the V segment lost 6 bases, leaving 8 bases of the junction unmatched. The CDR3 sequence is 14 residues long. The germline gives CDR1 ENHRY, CDR2 SYGVKD.

The chain links TRBV7-9 to TRBJ2-4, with 13 bases aligning to TRBD2. In germline, CDR1 is SEHNR, CDR2 FQNEAQ (reference sequence). The CDR3 runs to 19 residues. J gave up 2 bases and V 5 bases, and 12 bases lay outside the gene matches. In DNA, the CDR3 is TGTGCCAGCAGCCACGGACTAGCGGGAGTTCGATTGTCCAAAAACATTCAGTACTTC. Translating it yields CASSHGLAGVRLSKNIQYF.